This TCR beta chain was sequenced for a study of T cell responses to AZD1222 COVID-19 vaccine. Profiled with immunoSEQ multiplex PCR; TCRdb holds only in-frame clones, not every one. The data contain about 97,000 clones, 90% of them singletons. Germline V gene lookup returns CDR1 MNHEY and CDR2 SVGAGI. This CDR3 has 13 amino acids. V lost 5 bases, J lost 8 bases, and 15 bases lay in between. The chain carries TRBV6-5 and TRBJ1-1; no clear D. The sample in question was peripheral blood, obtained on day 0 of AZD1222 vaccination. This clonotype was sampled from an adult in good health. The CDR3, as DNA: TGTGCCAGCAGTCGTACCGGAGCGTACGAAGCTTTCTTT. The encoded protein is CASSRTGAYEAFF.